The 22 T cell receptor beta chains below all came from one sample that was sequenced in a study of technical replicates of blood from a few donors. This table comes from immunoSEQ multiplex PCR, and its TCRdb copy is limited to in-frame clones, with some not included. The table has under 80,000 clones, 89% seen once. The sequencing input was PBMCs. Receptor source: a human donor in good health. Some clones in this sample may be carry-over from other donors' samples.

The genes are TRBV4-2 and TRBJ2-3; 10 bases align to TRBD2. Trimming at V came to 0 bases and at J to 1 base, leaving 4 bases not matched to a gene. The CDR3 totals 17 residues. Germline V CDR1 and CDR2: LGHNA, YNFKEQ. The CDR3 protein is CASSQDLGTSGTDTQYF. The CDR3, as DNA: TGTGCCAGCAGCCAAGATCTCGGGACTAGCGGCACAGATACGCAGTATTTT.

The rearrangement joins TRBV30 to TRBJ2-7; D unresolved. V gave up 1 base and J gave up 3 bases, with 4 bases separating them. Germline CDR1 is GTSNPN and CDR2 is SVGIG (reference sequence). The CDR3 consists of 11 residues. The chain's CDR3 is CAWSDSYEQYF. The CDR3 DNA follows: TGTGCCTGGAGTGACAGCTACGAGCAGTACTTC.

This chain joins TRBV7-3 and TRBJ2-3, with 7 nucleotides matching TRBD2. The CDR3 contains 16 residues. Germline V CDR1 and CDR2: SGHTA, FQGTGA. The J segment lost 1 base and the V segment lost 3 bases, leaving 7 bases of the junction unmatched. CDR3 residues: CASSLYEAGGTDTQYF. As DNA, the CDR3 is TGTGCCAGCAGCTTGTATGAGGCGGGGGGCACAGATACGCAGTATTTT.

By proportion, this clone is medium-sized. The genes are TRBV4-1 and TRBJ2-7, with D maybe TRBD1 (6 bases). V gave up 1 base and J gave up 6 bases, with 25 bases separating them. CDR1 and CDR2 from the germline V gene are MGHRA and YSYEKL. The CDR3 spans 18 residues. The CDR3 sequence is CASSQVAEGVGQGSEQYF. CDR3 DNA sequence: TGCGCCAGCAGCCAAGTGGCAGAGGGGGTGGGGCAGGGCTCCGAGCAGTACTTC.

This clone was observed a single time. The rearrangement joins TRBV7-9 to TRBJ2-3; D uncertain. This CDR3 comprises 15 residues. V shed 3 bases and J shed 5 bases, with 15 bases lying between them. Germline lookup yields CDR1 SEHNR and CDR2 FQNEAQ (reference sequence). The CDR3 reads CASSFPMSVLDTQYF. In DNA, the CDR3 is TGTGCCAGCAGCTTTCCCATGTCAGTCCTAGATACGCAGTATTTT.

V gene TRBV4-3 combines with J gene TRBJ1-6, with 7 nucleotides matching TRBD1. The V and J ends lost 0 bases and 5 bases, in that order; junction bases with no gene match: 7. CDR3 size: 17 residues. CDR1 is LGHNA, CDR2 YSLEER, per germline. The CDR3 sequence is CASSQDLGGQNNSPLHF. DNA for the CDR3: TGCGCCAGCAGCCAAGATCTTGGGGGACAGAATAATTCACCCCTCCACTTT.

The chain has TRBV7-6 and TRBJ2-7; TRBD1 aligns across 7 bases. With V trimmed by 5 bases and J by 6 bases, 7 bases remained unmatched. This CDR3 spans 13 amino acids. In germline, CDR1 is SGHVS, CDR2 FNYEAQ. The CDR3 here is CASSGGQAVEQYF. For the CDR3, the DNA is TGTGCCAGCAGCGGTGGACAGGCCGTCGAGCAGTACTTC. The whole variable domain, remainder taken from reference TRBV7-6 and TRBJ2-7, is GAGVSQSPRYKVTKRGQDVALRCDPISGHVSLYWYRQALGQGPEFLTYFNYEAQQDKSGLPNDRFSAERPEGSISTLTIQRTEQRDSAMYRCASSGGQAVEQYFGPGTRLTVT.

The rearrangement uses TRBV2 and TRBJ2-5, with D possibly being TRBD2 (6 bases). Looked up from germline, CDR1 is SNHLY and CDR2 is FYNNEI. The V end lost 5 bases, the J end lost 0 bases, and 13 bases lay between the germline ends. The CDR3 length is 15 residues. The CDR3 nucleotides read TGTGCCAGCAGTCGTAGGGGAGGCAACCAAGAGACCCAGTACTTC. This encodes CASSRRGGNQETQYF.

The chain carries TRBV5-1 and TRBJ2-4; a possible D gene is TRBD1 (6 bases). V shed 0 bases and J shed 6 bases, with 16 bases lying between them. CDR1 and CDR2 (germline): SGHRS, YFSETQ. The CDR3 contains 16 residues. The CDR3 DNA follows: TGCGCCAGCAGCTTGGGTAGTAGCGAGGGGGTAAACATTCAGTACTTC. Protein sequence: CASSLGSSEGVNIQYF. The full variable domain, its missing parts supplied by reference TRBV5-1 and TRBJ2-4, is KAGVTQTPRYLIKTRGQQVTLSCSPISGHRSVSWYQQTPGQGLQFLFEYFSETQRNKGNFPGRFSGRQFSNSRSEMNVSTLELGDSALYLCASSLGSSEGVNIQYFGAGTRLSVL.

The CDR3 loop reads CASSLGGSSGSYEQYF. DNA of the CDR3: TGCGCCAGCAGCTTGGGTGGCTCTAGCGGGAGCTACGAGCAGTACTTC. V usage is TRBV5-1 and J usage is TRBJ2-7; TRBD2 matches 10 bases. Germline CDR1 is SGHRS and CDR2 is YFSETQ. There are 16 residues in the CDR3. The V segment lost 0 bases and the J segment 3 bases; nucleotides outside the gene matches: 6.

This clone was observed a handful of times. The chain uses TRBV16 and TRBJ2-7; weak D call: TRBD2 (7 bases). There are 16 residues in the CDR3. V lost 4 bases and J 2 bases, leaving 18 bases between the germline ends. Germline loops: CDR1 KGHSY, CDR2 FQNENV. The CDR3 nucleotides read TGTGCCAGCAGCCCTCAAGGGGGGGTCGGAACCTACGAGCAGTACTTC. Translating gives CASSPQGGVGTYEQYF.

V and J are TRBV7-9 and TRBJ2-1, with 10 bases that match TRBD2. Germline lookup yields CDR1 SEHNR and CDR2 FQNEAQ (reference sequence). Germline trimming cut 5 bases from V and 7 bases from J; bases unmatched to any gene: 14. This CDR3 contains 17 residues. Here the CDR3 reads CASSPPGTSAPENEQFF. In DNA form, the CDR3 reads TGTGCCAGCAGCCCACCGGGGACTAGCGCCCCAGAGAATGAGCAGTTCTTC.

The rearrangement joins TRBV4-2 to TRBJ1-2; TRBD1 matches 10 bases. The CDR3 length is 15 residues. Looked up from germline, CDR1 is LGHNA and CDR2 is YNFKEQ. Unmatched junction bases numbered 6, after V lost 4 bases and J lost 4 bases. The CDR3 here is CASSPPGQGSYGYTF. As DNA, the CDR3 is TGTGCCAGCAGCCCACCGGGACAGGGGTCCTATGGCTACACCTTC.

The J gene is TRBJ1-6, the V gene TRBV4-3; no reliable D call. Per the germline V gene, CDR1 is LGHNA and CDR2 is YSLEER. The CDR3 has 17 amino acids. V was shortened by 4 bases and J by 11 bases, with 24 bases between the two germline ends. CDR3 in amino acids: CASSRGRTGVRGTPLHF. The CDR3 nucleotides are TGCGCCAGCAGCCGAGGAAGGACCGGGGTCCGAGGGACACCCCTCCACTTT.

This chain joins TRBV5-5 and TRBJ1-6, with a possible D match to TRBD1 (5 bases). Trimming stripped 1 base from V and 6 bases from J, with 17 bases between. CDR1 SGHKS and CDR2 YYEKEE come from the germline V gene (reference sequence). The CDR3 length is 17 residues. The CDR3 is CASSLRPAQGGNSPLHF. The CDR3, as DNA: TGTGCCAGCAGCTTGAGGCCCGCGCAGGGAGGTAATTCACCCCTCCACTTT. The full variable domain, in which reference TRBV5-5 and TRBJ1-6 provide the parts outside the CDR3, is DAGVTQSPTHLIKTRGQQVTLRCSPISGHKSVSWYQQVLGQGPQFIFQYYEKEERGRGNFPDRFSARQFPNYSSELNVNALLLGDSALYLCASSLRPAQGGNSPLHFGNGTRLTVT.

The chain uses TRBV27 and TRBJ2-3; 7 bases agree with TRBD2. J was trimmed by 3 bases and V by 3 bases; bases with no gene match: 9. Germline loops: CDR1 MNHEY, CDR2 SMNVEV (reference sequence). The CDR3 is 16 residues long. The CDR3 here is CASSFLRGSGTDTQYF. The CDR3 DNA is TGTGCCAGCAGTTTCCTCCGCGGGAGTGGGACAGATACGCAGTATTTT.

Written as DNA, the CDR3 is TGTGCCAGCAGCCAAGATCTGCGGGTCCAATCACCCCTCCACTTT. It codes for CASSQDLRVQSPLHF. The V call is TRBV14, the J call TRBJ1-6; no firm D call. Germline V CDR1 and CDR2: SGHDN, FVKESK. V lost 0 bases and J lost 10, with 13 bases in between. The CDR3 is made up of 15 amino acids.

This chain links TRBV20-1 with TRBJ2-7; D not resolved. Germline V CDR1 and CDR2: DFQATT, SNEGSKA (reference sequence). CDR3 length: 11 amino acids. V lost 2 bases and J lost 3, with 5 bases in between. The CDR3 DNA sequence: TGCAGTGCTAGAATGAGCTACGAGCAGTACTTC. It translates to CSARMSYEQYF.

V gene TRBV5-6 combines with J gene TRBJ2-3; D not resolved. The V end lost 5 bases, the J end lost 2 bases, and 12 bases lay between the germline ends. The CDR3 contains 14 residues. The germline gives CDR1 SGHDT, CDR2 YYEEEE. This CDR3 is CASSRRFHTDTQYF. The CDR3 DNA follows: TGTGCCAGCAGTCGCAGGTTCCACACAGATACGCAGTATTTT.

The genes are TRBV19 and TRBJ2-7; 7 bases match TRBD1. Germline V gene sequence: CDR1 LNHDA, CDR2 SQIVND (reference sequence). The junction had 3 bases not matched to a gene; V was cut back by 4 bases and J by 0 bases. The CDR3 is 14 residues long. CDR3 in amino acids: CASSKTGSSYEQYF. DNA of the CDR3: TGTGCCAGTAGTAAGACAGGGAGCTCCTACGAGCAGTACTTC.

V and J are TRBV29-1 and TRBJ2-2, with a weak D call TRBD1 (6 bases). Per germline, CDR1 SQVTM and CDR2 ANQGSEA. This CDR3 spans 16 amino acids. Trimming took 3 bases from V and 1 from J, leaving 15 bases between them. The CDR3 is CSVDGGDPLNTGELFF. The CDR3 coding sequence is TGCAGCGTTGATGGGGGCGACCCCTTGAACACCGGGGAGCTGTTTTTT.

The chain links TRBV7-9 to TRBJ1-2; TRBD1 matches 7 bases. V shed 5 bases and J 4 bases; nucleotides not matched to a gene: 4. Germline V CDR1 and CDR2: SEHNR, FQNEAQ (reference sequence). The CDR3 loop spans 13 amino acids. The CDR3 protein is CASSVQGPYGYTF. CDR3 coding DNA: TGTGCCAGCAGCGTACAGGGGCCCTATGGCTACACCTTC.